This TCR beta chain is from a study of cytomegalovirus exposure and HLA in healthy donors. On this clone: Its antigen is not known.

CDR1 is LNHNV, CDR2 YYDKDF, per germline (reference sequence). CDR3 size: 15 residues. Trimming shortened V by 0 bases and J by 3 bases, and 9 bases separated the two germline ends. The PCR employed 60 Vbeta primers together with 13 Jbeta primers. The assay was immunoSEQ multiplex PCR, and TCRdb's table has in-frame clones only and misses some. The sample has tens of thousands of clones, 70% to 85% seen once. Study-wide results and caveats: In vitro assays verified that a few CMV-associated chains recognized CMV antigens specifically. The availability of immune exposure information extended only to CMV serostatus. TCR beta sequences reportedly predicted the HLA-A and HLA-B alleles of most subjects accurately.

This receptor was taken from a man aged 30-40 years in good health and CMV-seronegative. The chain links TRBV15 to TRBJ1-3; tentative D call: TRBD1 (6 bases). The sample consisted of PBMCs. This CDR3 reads CATSREGRGGNTIYF. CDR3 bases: TGTGCCACCAGCAGAGAAGGCAGGGGTGGAAACACCATATATTTT.